This T cell receptor (beta chain) derives from a study of blood T cell repertoires in COVID-19. For the study at large: Both acute and convalescent COVID-19 samples were obtained from the United States, Italy and Spain.

CDR3 length: 13 amino acids. Germline V gives CDR1 SGHVS, CDR2 FQNEAQ. Trimming stripped 3 bases from V and 8 bases from J, with 10 bases between. TCRdb's copy holds only in-frame clones and misses some; the assay was immunoSEQ multiplex PCR. The sample holds 25,000 or so clones; roughly four fifths are singletons and the top ten take 24%. This clone appeared a single time. Material for sequencing was peripheral blood. This TCR came from a human donor in a cohort sampled during active COVID-19. This chain connects TRBV7-8 to TRBJ1-4; perhaps TRBD1 as D (6 bases). The CDR3 coding sequence is TGTGCCAGCAGCTTCCGGGGGGGCGAAAAACTGTTTTTT. This gives the protein CASSFRGGEKLFF.